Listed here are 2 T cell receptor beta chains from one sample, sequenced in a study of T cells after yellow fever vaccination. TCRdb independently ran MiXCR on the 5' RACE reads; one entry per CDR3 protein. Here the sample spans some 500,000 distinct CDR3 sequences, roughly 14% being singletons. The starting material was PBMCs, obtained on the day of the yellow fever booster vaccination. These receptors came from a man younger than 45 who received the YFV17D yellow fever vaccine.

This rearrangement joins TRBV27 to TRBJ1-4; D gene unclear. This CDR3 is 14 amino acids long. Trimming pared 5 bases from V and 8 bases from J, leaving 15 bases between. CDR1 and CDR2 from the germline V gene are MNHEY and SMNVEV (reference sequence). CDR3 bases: TGTGCCAGCAGTCCCCGAGGGTGGCAGGAAAAACTGTTTTTT. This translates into CASSPRGWQEKLFF.

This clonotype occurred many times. The CDR3 here is CASSFSGVYNEQFF. The CDR3, as DNA: TGCGCCAGCAGCTTCAGCGGGGTTTACAATGAGCAGTTCTTC. The chain links TRBV5-1 to TRBJ2-1, with TRBD2 identical over 7 bases. CDR3 length equals 14 residues. The junction had 3 bases not matched to a gene; V was cut back by 2 bases and J by 4 bases. CDR1 is SGHRS and CDR2 is YFSETQ in the germline V gene.